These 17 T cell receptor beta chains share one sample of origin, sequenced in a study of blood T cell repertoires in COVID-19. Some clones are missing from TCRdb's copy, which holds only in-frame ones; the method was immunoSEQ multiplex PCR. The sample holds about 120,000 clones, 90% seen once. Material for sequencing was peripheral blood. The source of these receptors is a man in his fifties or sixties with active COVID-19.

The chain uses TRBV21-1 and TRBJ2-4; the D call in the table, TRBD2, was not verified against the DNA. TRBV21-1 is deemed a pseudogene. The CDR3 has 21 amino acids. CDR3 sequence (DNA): TGTGCCAGCAGCAAAGGGTTTGTACGTGGGAGGGCCGGCGTGAACAAAAACATTCAGTACTTC. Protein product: CASSKGFVRGRAGVNKNIQYF.

CDR3 sequence reads: CASSLDRGKNYGYTF. Written as DNA, the CDR3 is TGTGCCAGCTCATTGGACAGGGGGAAAAACTATGGCTACACCTTC. The chain links TRBV18 to TRBJ1-2; 10 bases align to TRBD1. Germline V CDR1 and CDR2: KGHSH, LQKENI. The length of the CDR3 is 15 residues. The trim removed 5 bases at V and 2 bases at J, leaving 5 bases unmatched.

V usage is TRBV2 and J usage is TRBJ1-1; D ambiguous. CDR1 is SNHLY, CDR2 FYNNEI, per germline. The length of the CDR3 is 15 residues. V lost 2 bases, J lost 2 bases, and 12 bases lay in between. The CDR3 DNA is TGTGCCAGCAGTGAAATGGGAGGTCCAAACACTGAAGCTTTCTTT. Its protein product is CASSEMGGPNTEAFF.

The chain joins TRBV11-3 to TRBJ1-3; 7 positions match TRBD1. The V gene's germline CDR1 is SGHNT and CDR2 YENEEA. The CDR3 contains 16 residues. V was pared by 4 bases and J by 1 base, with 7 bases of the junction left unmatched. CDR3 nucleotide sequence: TGTGCCAGCAGCTCGTGGACAGGAGTTTCTGGAAACACCATATATTTT. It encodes CASSSWTGVSGNTIYF.

CDR3 residues: CASSIDRAGRQPQHF. In DNA, the CDR3 is TGTGCCAGTAGTATAGATCGTGCAGGGCGGCAGCCCCAGCATTTT. This chain uses TRBV19 with TRBJ1-5; D is possibly TRBD1 (5 bases). The CDR3 runs 15 residues. CDR1 is LNHDA and CDR2 is SQIVND in the germline V gene (reference sequence). V lost 0 bases and J 7 bases, leaving 13 bases between the germline ends.

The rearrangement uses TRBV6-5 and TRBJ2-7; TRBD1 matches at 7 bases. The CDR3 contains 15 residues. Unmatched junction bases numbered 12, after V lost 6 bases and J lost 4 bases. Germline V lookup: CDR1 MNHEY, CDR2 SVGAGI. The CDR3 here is CASRSSRGGAYEQYF. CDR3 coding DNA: TGTGCCAGCAGGTCCTCGAGAGGGGGCGCATACGAGCAGTACTTC.

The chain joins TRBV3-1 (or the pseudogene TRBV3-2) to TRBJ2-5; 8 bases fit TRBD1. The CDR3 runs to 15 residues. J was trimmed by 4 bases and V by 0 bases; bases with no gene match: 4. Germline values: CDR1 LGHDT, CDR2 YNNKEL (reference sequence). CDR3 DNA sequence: TGTGCCAGCAGCCAAGACAGGGGGCTGGTAGAGACCCAGTACTTC. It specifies CASSQDRGLVETQYF.

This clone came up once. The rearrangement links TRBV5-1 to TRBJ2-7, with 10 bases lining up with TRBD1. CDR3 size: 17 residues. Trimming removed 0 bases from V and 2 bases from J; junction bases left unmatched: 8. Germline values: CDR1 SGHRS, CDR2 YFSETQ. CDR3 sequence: CASSLGPGTGDTYEQYV. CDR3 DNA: TGCGCCAGCAGCTTGGGCCCGGGGACAGGGGACACCTACGAGCAGTACGTC.

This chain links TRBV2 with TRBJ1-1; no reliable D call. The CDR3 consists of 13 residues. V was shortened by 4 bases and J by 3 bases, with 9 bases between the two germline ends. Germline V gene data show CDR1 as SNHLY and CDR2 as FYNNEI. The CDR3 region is CASSVELHTEAFF. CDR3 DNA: TGTGCCAGCAGTGTGGAGCTGCACACTGAAGCTTTCTTT.

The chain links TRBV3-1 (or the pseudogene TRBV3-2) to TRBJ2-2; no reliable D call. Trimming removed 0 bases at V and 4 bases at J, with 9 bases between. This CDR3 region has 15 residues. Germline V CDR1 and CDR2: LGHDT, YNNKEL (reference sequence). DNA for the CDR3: TGTGCCAGCAGCCAAGAGGCATGGCTCACCGGGGAGCTGTTTTTT. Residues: CASSQEAWLTGELFF.

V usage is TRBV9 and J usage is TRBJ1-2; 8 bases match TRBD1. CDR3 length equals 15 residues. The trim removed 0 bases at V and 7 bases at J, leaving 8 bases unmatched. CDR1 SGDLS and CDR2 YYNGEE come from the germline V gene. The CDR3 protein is CASSVANPGGGGYTF. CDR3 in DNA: TGTGCCAGCAGCGTAGCCAATCCAGGGGGCGGTGGCTACACCTTC.

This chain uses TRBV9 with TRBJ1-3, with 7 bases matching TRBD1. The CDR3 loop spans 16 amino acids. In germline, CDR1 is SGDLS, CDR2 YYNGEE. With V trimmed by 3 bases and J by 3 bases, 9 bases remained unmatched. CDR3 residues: CASSAEDRAGGNTIYF. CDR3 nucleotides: TGTGCCAGCAGCGCCGAAGACAGGGCAGGTGGAAACACCATATATTTT.

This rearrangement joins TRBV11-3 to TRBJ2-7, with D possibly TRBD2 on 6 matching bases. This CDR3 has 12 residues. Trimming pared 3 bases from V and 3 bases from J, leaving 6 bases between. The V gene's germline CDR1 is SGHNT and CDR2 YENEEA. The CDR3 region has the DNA TGTGCCAGCAGCTTGGACTACTACGAGCAGTACGTC. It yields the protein CASSLDYYEQYV.

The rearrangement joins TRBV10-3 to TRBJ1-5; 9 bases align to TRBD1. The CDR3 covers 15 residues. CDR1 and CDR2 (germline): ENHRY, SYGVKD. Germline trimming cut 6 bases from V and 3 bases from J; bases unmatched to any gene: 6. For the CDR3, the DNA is TGTGCCATCAGCGAGGGACAGGGATTCAATCAGCCCCAGCATTTT. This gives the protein CAISEGQGFNQPQHF.

CDR3 amino acids: CASSHSGQAVYGYTF. CDR3 bases: TGTGCCAGCAGCCACTCGGGACAAGCCGTCTATGGCTACACCTTC. This chain uses TRBV3-1 (or the pseudogene TRBV3-2) with TRBJ1-2, with a weak D call TRBD1 (6 bases). The V gene lost 3 bases and the J gene lost 4 bases, with 15 bases spanning the gap. Looked up from germline, CDR1 is LGHDT and CDR2 is YNNKEL (reference sequence). CDR3 length equals 15 residues.

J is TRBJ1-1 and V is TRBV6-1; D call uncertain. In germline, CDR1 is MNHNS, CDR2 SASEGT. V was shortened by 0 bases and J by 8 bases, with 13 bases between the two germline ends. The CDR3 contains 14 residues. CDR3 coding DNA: TGTGCCAGCAGTGAAGCGGCGCTCGGCGGAGAAGCTTTCTTT. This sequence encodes CASSEAALGGEAFF.

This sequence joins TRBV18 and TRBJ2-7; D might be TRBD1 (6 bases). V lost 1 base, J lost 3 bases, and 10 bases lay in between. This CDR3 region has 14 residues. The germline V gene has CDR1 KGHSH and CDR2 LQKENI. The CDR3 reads CASSPRRTDYEQYV. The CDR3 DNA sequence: TGTGCCAGCTCACCACGCCGGACAGACTACGAGCAGTACGTC.